A selection of T cell receptor beta chains follows, all from one sample in a study of shared clonotypes between healthy human individuals. Data came from immunoSEQ multiplex PCR; TCRdb stores just in-frame clones and leaves some out. This table has more than 2 million clones, roughly 93% appearing once. Sequencing was performed on naive CD8+ T cells from PBMCs. All receptors come from a young man in good health. Some clones in this sample may be carry-over from other donors' samples. CDR3s include the opening cysteine and the closing phenylalanine or tryptophan. The order of the fields is D gene, CDR3 length, V gene, clone size, J gene, CDR3 protein, CDR3 DNA. The D gene is left open where the match is weak. Expanded clones are given a class, and other clones once, few, many or no size at all.

d_call: NA
cdr3_length: 14
v_call: TRBV19
clone_size: NA
j_call: TRBJ1-1
cdr3_aa: CASSTGLTYTEAFF
cdr3_nt: TGTGCCAGTAGTACGGGACTAACGTACACTGAAGCTTTCTTT

d_call: NA
cdr3_length: 15
v_call: TRBV9
clone_size: NA
j_call: TRBJ1-3
cdr3_aa: CASSVGILSGNTIYF
cdr3_nt: TGTGCCAGCAGCGTAGGTATACTCTCTGGAAACACCATATATTTT

d_call: TRBD1
cdr3_length: 16
v_call: TRBV15
clone_size: NA
j_call: TRBJ2-7
cdr3_aa: CATSRDGRQGAYEQYF
cdr3_nt: TGTGCCACCAGCAGAGATGGGCGGCAGGGGGCCTACGAGCAGTACTTC

d_call: NA
cdr3_length: 15
v_call: TRBV27
clone_size: NA
j_call: TRBJ1-5
cdr3_aa: CASSFGQGTNQPQHF
cdr3_nt: TGTGCCAGCAGTTTTGGGCAGGGGACTAATCAGCCCCAGCATTTT

d_call: TRBD2
cdr3_length: 14
v_call: TRBV10-3
clone_size: NA
j_call: TRBJ2-1
cdr3_aa: CAIRGLAGEHEQFF
cdr3_nt: TGTGCCATCAGGGGACTAGCGGGAGAACATGAGCAGTTCTTC

d_call: TRBD2
cdr3_length: 19
v_call: TRBV27
clone_size: NA
j_call: TRBJ2-2
cdr3_aa: CASTISGKGLARSTGELFF
cdr3_nt: TGTGCCAGCACGATCTCTGGCAAGGGACTAGCGAGAAGCACCGGGGAGCTGTTTTTT

d_call: NA
cdr3_length: 14
v_call: TRBV7-8
clone_size: NA
j_call: TRBJ2-3
cdr3_aa: CASSFLRGLDTQYF
cdr3_nt: TGTGCCAGCAGTTTCCTCAGAGGGTTAGATACGCAGTATTTT

d_call: TRBD1
cdr3_length: 15
v_call: TRBV19
clone_size: once
j_call: TRBJ1-1
cdr3_aa: CASSMGTGVVAEAFF
cdr3_nt: TGTGCCAGTAGTATGGGGACAGGGGTGGTTGCTGAAGCTTTCTTT

d_call: TRBD1
cdr3_length: 15
v_call: TRBV5-1
clone_size: NA
j_call: TRBJ2-2
cdr3_aa: CASSGRTGATGELFF
cdr3_nt: TGCGCCAGCAGCGGACGAACAGGGGCCACCGGGGAGCTGTTTTTT

d_call: NA
cdr3_length: 16
v_call: TRBV10-2
clone_size: NA
j_call: TRBJ2-2
cdr3_aa: CASFDPGLSNTGELFF
cdr3_nt: TGCGCCAGCTTTGACCCGGGACTCTCGAACACCGGGGAGCTGTTTTTT

d_call: NA
cdr3_length: 15
v_call: TRBV7-8
clone_size: NA
j_call: TRBJ1-2
cdr3_aa: CASSLSPGSLYGYTF
cdr3_nt: TGTGCCAGCAGCTTAAGTCCCGGTTCGCTCTATGGCTACACCTTC

d_call: NA
cdr3_length: 12
v_call: TRBV5-6
clone_size: NA
j_call: TRBJ1-5
cdr3_aa: CASSLWGQPQHF
cdr3_nt: TGTGCCAGCAGCTTGTGGGGCCAGCCCCAGCATTTT

d_call: NA
cdr3_length: 12
v_call: TRBV30
clone_size: once
j_call: TRBJ2-1
cdr3_aa: CAWSVQGNEQFF
cdr3_nt: TGTGCCTGGAGTGTACAAGGAAATGAGCAGTTCTTC

d_call: TRBD1
cdr3_length: 15
v_call: TRBV19
clone_size: NA
j_call: TRBJ2-7
cdr3_aa: CASSPGTGDAYEQYF
cdr3_nt: TGTGCCAGTAGTCCCGGGACAGGGGACGCCTACGAGCAGTACTTC

d_call: NA
cdr3_length: 15
v_call: TRBV7-8
clone_size: NA
j_call: TRBJ2-1
cdr3_aa: CASSLGVGLYNEQFF
cdr3_nt: TGTGCCAGCAGCTTAGGCGTCGGACTTTACAATGAGCAGTTCTTC

d_call: NA
cdr3_length: 14
v_call: TRBV27
clone_size: NA
j_call: TRBJ2-5
cdr3_aa: CASSFLGLQETQYF
cdr3_nt: TGTGCCAGCAGTTTCTTAGGGCTCCAAGAGACCCAGTACTTC

d_call: NA
cdr3_length: 15
v_call: TRBV4-3
clone_size: NA
j_call: TRBJ1-1
cdr3_aa: CASSQDDQRNTEAFF
cdr3_nt: TGCGCCAGCAGCCAAGATGACCAACGGAACACTGAAGCTTTCTTT

d_call: TRBD2
cdr3_length: 16
v_call: TRBV4-1
clone_size: NA
j_call: TRBJ2-1
cdr3_aa: CASSQRTSGSIYEQFF
cdr3_nt: TGCGCCAGCAGCCAGAGGACTAGCGGGAGTATATATGAGCAGTTCTTC

d_call: NA
cdr3_length: 17
v_call: TRBV7-8
clone_size: NA
j_call: TRBJ2-3
cdr3_aa: CASSLPYSGSSTDTQYF
cdr3_nt: TGTGCCAGCAGCTTACCATATAGCGGCTCTAGCACAGATACGCAGTATTTT

d_call: NA
cdr3_length: 14
v_call: TRBV7-2
clone_size: NA
j_call: TRBJ2-7
cdr3_aa: CASSFTGRGYEQYF
cdr3_nt: TGTGCCAGCAGCTTCACAGGCAGGGGCTACGAGCAGTACTTC

d_call: NA
cdr3_length: 14
v_call: TRBV7-9
clone_size: NA
j_call: TRBJ2-7
cdr3_aa: CASSSPAGASEQYF
cdr3_nt: TGTGCCAGCAGCTCGCCCGCGGGGGCCTCCGAGCAGTACTTC

d_call: TRBD1
cdr3_length: 15
v_call: TRBV27
clone_size: NA
j_call: TRBJ2-7
cdr3_aa: CASSFRDRGWAEQYF
cdr3_nt: TGTGCCAGCAGTTTTCGGGACAGGGGATGGGCCGAGCAGTACTTC

d_call: NA
cdr3_length: 13
v_call: TRBV5-1
clone_size: NA
j_call: TRBJ1-5
cdr3_aa: CASSLVGNQPQHF
cdr3_nt: TGCGCCAGCAGCTTGGTAGGCAATCAGCCCCAGCATTTT

d_call: NA
cdr3_length: 15
v_call: TRBV9
clone_size: NA
j_call: TRBJ2-3
cdr3_aa: CASSVVGGHTDTQYF
cdr3_nt: TGTGCCAGCAGCGTAGTCGGGGGACACACAGATACGCAGTATTTT

d_call: NA
cdr3_length: 17
v_call: TRBV9
clone_size: NA
j_call: TRBJ1-3
cdr3_aa: CASSGKTYRGSGNTIYF
cdr3_nt: TGTGCCAGCAGCGGAAAGACCTACCGGGGCTCTGGAAACACCATATATTTT

d_call: TRBD1
cdr3_length: 18
v_call: TRBV6-1
clone_size: NA
j_call: TRBJ1-4
cdr3_aa: CASSESSRPGQGNEKLFF
cdr3_nt: TGTGCCAGCAGTGAATCGAGTAGGCCGGGACAGGGAAATGAAAAACTGTTTTTT

d_call: NA
cdr3_length: 15
v_call: TRBV21-1
clone_size: NA
j_call: TRBJ1-2
cdr3_aa: CASSIGQRGNYGYTF
cdr3_nt: TGTGCCAGCAGCATCGGACAGCGAGGTAACTATGGCTACACCTTC

d_call: TRBD1
cdr3_length: 14
v_call: TRBV7-9
clone_size: NA
j_call: TRBJ1-3
cdr3_aa: CASSLARRGDTIYF
cdr3_nt: TGTGCCAGCAGCTTAGCGCGCAGGGGGGACACCATATATTTT

d_call: NA
cdr3_length: 14
v_call: TRBV28
clone_size: few
j_call: TRBJ1-1
cdr3_aa: CATSWGESNTEAFF
cdr3_nt: TGTGCCACCTCGTGGGGGGAGTCGAACACTGAAGCTTTCTTT

d_call: TRBD1
cdr3_length: 15
v_call: TRBV4-1
clone_size: NA
j_call: TRBJ2-7
cdr3_aa: CASSAGTGGLDEQYF
cdr3_nt: TGCGCCAGCAGCGCCGGGACAGGGGGCTTGGACGAGCAGTACTTC

d_call: TRBD1
cdr3_length: 15
v_call: TRBV15
clone_size: NA
j_call: TRBJ1-5
cdr3_aa: CATSRGQGGNQPQHF
cdr3_nt: TGTGCCACCAGCAGAGGGCAGGGGGGCAATCAGCCCCAGCATTTT

d_call: TRBD2
cdr3_length: 15
v_call: TRBV25-1
clone_size: NA
j_call: TRBJ2-7
cdr3_aa: CASSESGGDPYEQYF
cdr3_nt: TGTGCCAGCAGTGAATCGGGGGGGGACCCCTACGAGCAGTACTTC

d_call: NA
cdr3_length: 16
v_call: TRBV7-9
clone_size: NA
j_call: TRBJ2-5
cdr3_aa: CASSPPIRVGEETQYF
cdr3_nt: TGTGCCAGCAGCCCCCCGATCCGGGTCGGGGAAGAGACCCAGTACTTC

d_call: NA
cdr3_length: 12
v_call: TRBV7-9
clone_size: few
j_call: TRBJ1-1
cdr3_aa: CASSHPNTEAFF
cdr3_nt: TGTGCCAGCAGCCACCCGAACACTGAAGCTTTCTTT

d_call: TRBD1
cdr3_length: 12
v_call: TRBV23-1
clone_size: once
j_call: TRBJ1-1
cdr3_aa: CAKGQLNTEAFF
cdr3_nt: TGCGCCAAGGGACAGTTGAACACTGAAGCTTTCTTT

d_call: NA
cdr3_length: 16
v_call: TRBV19
clone_size: NA
j_call: TRBJ1-4
cdr3_aa: CASSTDGEGEDEKLFF
cdr3_nt: TGTGCCAGTAGTACAGATGGCGAAGGGGAGGATGAAAAACTGTTTTTT

d_call: TRBD2
cdr3_length: 15
v_call: TRBV27
clone_size: NA
j_call: TRBJ2-7
cdr3_aa: CASSLLAGGPDEQYF
cdr3_nt: TGTGCCAGCAGTTTACTAGCGGGAGGGCCGGACGAGCAGTACTTC

d_call: NA
cdr3_length: 15
v_call: TRBV28
clone_size: NA
j_call: TRBJ1-5
cdr3_aa: CASSLAGARNQPQHF
cdr3_nt: TGTGCCAGCAGTTTGGCCGGAGCGCGTAATCAGCCCCAGCATTTT

d_call: NA
cdr3_length: 11
v_call: TRBV20-1
clone_size: NA
j_call: TRBJ2-1
cdr3_aa: CSARVTPGWFF
cdr3_nt: TGCAGTGCTAGAGTAACTCCTGGATGGTTCTTC

d_call: TRBD1
cdr3_length: 15
v_call: TRBV10-3
clone_size: NA
j_call: TRBJ2-7
cdr3_aa: CAISARDRGLYEQYF
cdr3_nt: TGTGCCATCAGTGCCCGGGACAGGGGGCTCTACGAGCAGTACTTC

d_call: TRBD1
cdr3_length: 15
v_call: TRBV7-9
clone_size: NA
j_call: TRBJ2-5
cdr3_aa: CASSPWKGGRETQYF
cdr3_nt: TGTGCCAGCAGCCCCTGGAAAGGGGGCCGGGAGACCCAGTACTTC

d_call: TRBD1
cdr3_length: 15
v_call: TRBV19
clone_size: NA
j_call: TRBJ1-1
cdr3_aa: CASSTGQGLNTEAFF
cdr3_nt: TGTGCCAGTAGTACAGGACAGGGTTTGAACACTGAAGCTTTCTTT

d_call: TRBD2
cdr3_length: 17
v_call: TRBV4-3
clone_size: NA
j_call: TRBJ2-1
cdr3_aa: CASSQDIERELVNEQFF
cdr3_nt: TGCGCCAGCAGCCAAGATATAGAGCGGGAGCTAGTCAATGAGCAGTTCTTC

d_call: TRBD1
cdr3_length: 14
v_call: TRBV28
clone_size: NA
j_call: TRBJ2-2
cdr3_aa: CASSLYRGTGELFF
cdr3_nt: TGTGCCAGCAGTTTATACAGGGGCACCGGGGAGCTGTTTTTT

d_call: TRBD1
cdr3_length: 16
v_call: TRBV25-1
clone_size: NA
j_call: TRBJ1-4
cdr3_aa: CASSEFSGGLNEKLFF
cdr3_nt: TGTGCCAGCAGTGAATTCTCAGGGGGCCTGAATGAAAAACTGTTTTTT

d_call: NA
cdr3_length: 14
v_call: TRBV4-1
clone_size: NA
j_call: TRBJ2-5
cdr3_aa: CASSRERTQETQYF
cdr3_nt: TGCGCCAGCAGCCGGGAGCGGACCCAAGAGACCCAGTACTTC

d_call: TRBD1
cdr3_length: 20
v_call: TRBV29-1
clone_size: NA
j_call: TRBJ2-3
cdr3_aa: CSVEGGQGASRAGYTDTQYF
cdr3_nt: TGCAGCGTTGAAGGGGGACAGGGGGCCTCACGAGCGGGATACACAGATACGCAGTATTTT

d_call: TRBD2
cdr3_length: 17
v_call: TRBV11-2
clone_size: once
j_call: TRBJ2-1
cdr3_aa: CASSLGGLSGRGNEQFF
cdr3_nt: TGTGCCAGCAGCTTAGGGGGGCTTAGCGGGAGAGGGAATGAGCAGTTCTTC

d_call: NA
cdr3_length: 13
v_call: TRBV4-3
clone_size: NA
j_call: TRBJ2-2
cdr3_aa: CASGYSITGELFF
cdr3_nt: TGCGCCAGCGGTTATTCCATCACCGGGGAGCTGTTTTTT

d_call: TRBD1
cdr3_length: 15
v_call: TRBV5-1
clone_size: NA
j_call: TRBJ2-5
cdr3_aa: CASSFWQGAPETQYF
cdr3_nt: TGCGCCAGCAGCTTTTGGCAGGGGGCGCCGGAGACCCAGTACTTC

d_call: TRBD1
cdr3_length: 14
v_call: TRBV4-1
clone_size: NA
j_call: TRBJ1-2
cdr3_aa: CASSQFDRASGYTF
cdr3_nt: TGCGCCAGCAGCCAGTTCGACAGGGCCAGTGGCTACACCTTC

d_call: NA
cdr3_length: 17
v_call: TRBV4-1
clone_size: NA
j_call: TRBJ2-5
cdr3_aa: CASSQDGVSGRVETQYF
cdr3_nt: TGCGCCAGCAGCCAAGATGGGGTGTCGGGCCGGGTAGAGACCCAGTACTTC